This TCR beta chain is from a study of CD8 T cells in ankylosing spondylitis. Study results and limitations: Certain motif variants had earlier been reported in reactive arthritis synovial fluid and blood. Clones linked to disease were reported to show significant enrichment in matched ankylosing spondylitis synovial fluid. Within peripheral blood, clones linked to disease were CD8+ and relatively rare. What appeared characteristic of ankylosing spondylitis blood was a TCR beta motif of seven to nine highly homologous variants.

One entry per CDR3 protein, called by TCRdb with MiXCR from the 5' RACE reads. The sample consists of approximately 520,000 distinct CDR3 sequences, approximately 5% of them appearing once. A word on this clonotype: The antigen is not known.

The CDR3 is 14 residues long. Germline V CDR1 and CDR2: SQVTM, ANQGSEA. Losses at the gene ends were 6 bases for V and 6 bases for J; bases not matched to a gene: 14. The J gene is TRBJ2-7, the V gene TRBV29-1; 7 bases line up with TRBD2. The TCR sequence derives from a male donor with ankylosing spondylitis. Input material: blood, either unsorted or a sorted T cell fraction (not recorded which). This CDR3 is CSVALGGSMREQYF. In nucleotides, the CDR3 is TGCAGCGTCGCCCTCGGCGGGAGCATGCGCGAGCAGTACTTC.